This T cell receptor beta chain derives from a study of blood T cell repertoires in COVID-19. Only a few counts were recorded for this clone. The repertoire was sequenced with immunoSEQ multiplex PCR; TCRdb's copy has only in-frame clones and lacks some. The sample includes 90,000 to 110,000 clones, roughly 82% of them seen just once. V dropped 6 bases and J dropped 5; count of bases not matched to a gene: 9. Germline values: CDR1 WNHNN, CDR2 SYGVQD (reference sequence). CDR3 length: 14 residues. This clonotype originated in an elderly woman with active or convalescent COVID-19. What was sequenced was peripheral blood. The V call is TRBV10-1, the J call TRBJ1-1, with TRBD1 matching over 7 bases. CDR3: CASSRQGGGTEAFF. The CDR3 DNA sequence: TGCGCCAGCAGCAGACAGGGAGGAGGGACTGAAGCTTTCTTT.